One sample yielded the 14 T cell receptor beta chains listed below, sequenced in a study of OX40 agonist ivuxolimab in advanced cancers. Sequencing was performed with immunoSEQ multiplex PCR; in TCRdb, only in-frame clones are kept and a portion is missing. The table lists about 83,000 clones, about 88% of them singletons, with around 0.7% in the top ten. The sequenced sample was CD4+ or CD8+ T cells sorted from blood, obtained in a trial of the OX40 agonist ivuxolimab. The receptors come from an adult with an advanced solid tumor such as melanoma, head and neck, liver or kidney cancer.

Points on this clone: Germline is not matched at one junction end, which may reflect a read error. J is TRBJ1-6 and V is TRBV5-1; TRBD1 aligns across 8 bases. The CDR3 has 15 amino acids. Germline V lookup: CDR1 SGHRS, CDR2 YFSETQ. CDR3 nucleotide sequence: TGTGCCAGCAGCTTCAGGACAGGGAAAAGTTCACCCCTCCACTTT. Amino acids: CASSFRTGKSSPLHF.

This chain joins TRBV19 and TRBJ2-5; D is unresolved. The V end was cut by 4 bases, the J end by 2 bases, with 8 bases between. The germline V gene has CDR1 LNHDA and CDR2 SQIVND (reference sequence). This CDR3 region has 13 residues. As DNA, the CDR3 is TGTGCCAGTAGTACCCAGCCTCAAGAGACCCAGTACTTC. Amino acid sequence: CASSTQPQETQYF.

This chain joins TRBV2 and TRBJ2-3; no firm D call. This CDR3 has 13 residues. The V end lost 3 bases, the J end lost 8 bases, and 12 bases lay between the germline ends. The germline V gene encodes CDR1 SNHLY and CDR2 FYNNEI. The CDR3 is CASSDSPLATQYF. CDR3 nucleotide sequence: TGTGCCAGCAGTGATAGTCCCTTAGCTACGCAGTATTTT.

The gene calls are TRBV9 and TRBJ2-5; 8 bases are shared with TRBD1. This CDR3 spans 15 amino acids. Germline CDR1 reads SGDLS; CDR2 reads YYNGEE. V was clipped by 3 bases and J by 5 bases; unmatched bases: 9. CDR3 sequence reads: CASSAGQGMWETQYF. The CDR3 DNA follows: TGTGCCAGCAGCGCCGGACAGGGAATGTGGGAGACCCAGTACTTC.

The J gene is TRBJ1-1, the V gene TRBV19; a possible D gene is TRBD1 (5 bases). CDR1 and CDR2 (germline): LNHDA, SQIVND (reference sequence). Trimming removed 6 bases from V and 10 bases from J, with 12 bases in between. This CDR3 has 11 amino acids. The CDR3 coding sequence is TGTGCCAGTAGGGGGCCCAGCGGAGCTTTCTTT. Encoded protein: CASRGPSGAFF.

The genes are TRBV11-3 and TRBJ2-2; 8 nucleotides agree with TRBD1. The V gene end was trimmed by 3 bases and the J gene end by 6 bases; junction bases not matched to a gene: 12. CDR3 size: 17 residues. CDR1 and CDR2 (germline): SGHNT, YENEEA. The CDR3 DNA reads as TGTGCCAGCAGCTTGAACGGTCAGGGGGCGGGTGCCGGGGAGCTGTTTTTT. Amino acids: CASSLNGQGAGAGELFF.

This chain connects TRBV10-3 to TRBJ1-1, with D unclear. Trimming removed 8 bases from V and 2 bases from J, with 6 bases in between. The CDR3 loop spans 11 amino acids. The germline gives CDR1 ENHRY, CDR2 SYGVKD. CDR3 amino acids: CAIQENTEAFF. The CDR3 DNA is TGTGCCATCCAGGAAAACACTGAAGCTTTCTTT.

This clone came up once. The rearrangement uses TRBV29-1 and TRBJ2-7; perhaps TRBD2 as D (6 bases). Trimming cost V 7 bases and J 6 bases, with 22 bases left between them. Germline CDR1 reads SQVTM; CDR2 reads ANQGSEA. This CDR3 spans 14 amino acids. The CDR3 reads CSAAPGGDLGEQYF. In DNA, the CDR3 is TGCAGCGCCGCCCCAGGAGGGGACCTCGGCGAGCAGTACTTC.

The rearrangement joins TRBV19 to TRBJ2-7; D is ambiguous. Deletions cut 7 bases from V and 0 bases from J, with 13 bases between. The CDR3 totals 14 residues. Germline values: CDR1 LNHDA, CDR2 SQIVND (reference sequence). The CDR3 sequence: CASTTTASSYEQYF. The CDR3 DNA sequence: TGTGCCAGTACTACGACGGCGTCCTCCTACGAGCAGTACTTC.

This chain connects TRBV4-1 to TRBJ1-1; unclear D gene. The CDR3 has 16 amino acids. Germline CDR1 MGHRA, CDR2 YSYEKL. V dropped 1 base and J dropped 1 base, with 13 bases sitting between them. DNA for the CDR3: TGCGCCAGCAGCCAAGGTTCAGGACTGAAGAACACTGAAGCTTTCTTT. As protein: CASSQGSGLKNTEAFF.

The CDR3 DNA reads as TGTGCCAGCAGCTCAGGGGGGGTCGGCTACACCTTC. It specifies CASSSGGVGYTF. The chain is built from TRBV6-1 and TRBJ1-2; 7 nucleotides agree with TRBD1. Germline values: CDR1 MNHNS, CDR2 SASEGT. The CDR3 covers 12 residues. With V trimmed by 6 bases and J by 8 bases, 6 bases remained unmatched.

V gene TRBV5-1 combines with J gene TRBJ1-4, with D possibly being TRBD1 (5 bases). Trimming removed 1 base from V and 7 bases from J, with 8 bases in between. Germline CDR1 is SGHRS and CDR2 is YFSETQ. There are 13 residues in the CDR3. The CDR3 reads CASSLLGGEKLFF. The CDR3 bases are TGCGCCAGCAGCTTGTTGGGGGGTGAAAAACTGTTTTTT.

This clone was found once. The chain is built from TRBV6-1 and TRBJ2-7, with a weak D call TRBD1 (6 bases). Looked up from germline, CDR1 is MNHNS and CDR2 is SASEGT. V lost 5 bases, J lost 1 base, and 15 bases lay in between. This CDR3 is built from 15 residues. The CDR3 sequence: CASSRGYRESYEQYF. DNA of the CDR3: TGTGCCAGCAGTAGAGGGTACAGGGAGTCCTACGAGCAGTACTTC.

V and J are TRBV5-4 and TRBJ1-5; D gene unclear. The V gene lost 4 bases and the J gene lost 5 bases, with 10 bases spanning the gap. Germline V lookup: CDR1 SGHNT, CDR2 YYREEE (reference sequence). This CDR3 has 13 residues. CDR3 residues: CASSAGRDQPQHF. In DNA form, the CDR3 reads TGTGCCAGCAGCGCCGGAAGAGATCAGCCCCAGCATTTT.